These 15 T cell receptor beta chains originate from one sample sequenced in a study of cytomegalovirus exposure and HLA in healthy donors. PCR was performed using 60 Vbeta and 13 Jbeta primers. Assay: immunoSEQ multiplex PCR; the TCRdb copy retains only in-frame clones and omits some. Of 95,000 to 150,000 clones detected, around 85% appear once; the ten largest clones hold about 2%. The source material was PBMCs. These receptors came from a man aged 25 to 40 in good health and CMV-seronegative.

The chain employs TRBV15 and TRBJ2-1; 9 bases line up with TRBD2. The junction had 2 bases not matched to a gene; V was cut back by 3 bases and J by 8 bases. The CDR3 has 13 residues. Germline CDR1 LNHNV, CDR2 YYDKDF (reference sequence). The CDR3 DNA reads TGTGCCACCAGCAGCGCGGGAGGGGATGAGCAGTTCTTC. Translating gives CATSSAGGDEQFF.

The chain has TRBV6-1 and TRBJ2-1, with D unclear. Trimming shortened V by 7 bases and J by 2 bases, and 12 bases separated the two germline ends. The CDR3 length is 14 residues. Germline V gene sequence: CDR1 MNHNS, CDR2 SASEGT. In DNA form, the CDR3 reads TGTGCCAGCAAGAATAGTCTTGCCTACAATGAGCAGTTCTTC. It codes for CASKNSLAYNEQFF.

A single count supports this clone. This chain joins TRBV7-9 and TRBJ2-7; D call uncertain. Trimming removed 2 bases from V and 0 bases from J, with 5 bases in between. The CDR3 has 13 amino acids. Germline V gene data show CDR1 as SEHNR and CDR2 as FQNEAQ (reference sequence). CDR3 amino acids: CASSLTSSYEQYF. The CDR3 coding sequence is TGTGCCAGCAGCTTAACCAGCTCCTACGAGCAGTACTTC. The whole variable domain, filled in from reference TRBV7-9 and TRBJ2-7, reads DTGVSQNPRHKITKRGQNVTFRCDPISEHNRLYWYRQTLGQGPEFLTYFQNEAQLEKSRLLSDRFSAERPKGSFSTLEIQRTEQGDSAMYLCASSLTSSYEQYFGPGTRLTVT.

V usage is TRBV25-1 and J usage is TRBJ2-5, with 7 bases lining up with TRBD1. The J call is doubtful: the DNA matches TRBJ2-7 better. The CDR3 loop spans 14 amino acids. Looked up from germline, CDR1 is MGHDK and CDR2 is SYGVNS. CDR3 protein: CASSKTGIAYEQYF. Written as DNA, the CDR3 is TGTGCCAGCAGTAAGACAGGGATTGCCTACGAGCAGTACTTC.

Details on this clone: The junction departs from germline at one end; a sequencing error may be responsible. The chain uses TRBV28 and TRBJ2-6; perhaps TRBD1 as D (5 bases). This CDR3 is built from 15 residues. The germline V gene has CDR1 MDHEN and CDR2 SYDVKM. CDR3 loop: CASSLSGSGANGLTF. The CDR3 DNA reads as TGTGCCAGCAGTTTATCCGGCTCTGGGGCCAACGGCCTGACTTTC.

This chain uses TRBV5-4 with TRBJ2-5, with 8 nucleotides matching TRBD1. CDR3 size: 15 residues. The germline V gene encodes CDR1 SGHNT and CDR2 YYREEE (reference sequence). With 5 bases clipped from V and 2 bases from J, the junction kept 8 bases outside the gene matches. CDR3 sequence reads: CASRYAGTGQETQYF. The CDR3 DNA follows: TGTGCCAGCAGATACGCCGGGACAGGTCAAGAGACCCAGTACTTC.

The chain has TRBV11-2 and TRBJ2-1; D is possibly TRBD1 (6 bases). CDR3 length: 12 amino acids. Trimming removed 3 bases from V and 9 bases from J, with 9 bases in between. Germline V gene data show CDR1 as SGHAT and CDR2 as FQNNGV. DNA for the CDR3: TGTGCCAGCAGCTTTTTACAGGGTGAGCAGTTCTTC. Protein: CASSFLQGEQFF. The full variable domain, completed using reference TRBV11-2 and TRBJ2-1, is EAGVAQSPRYKIIEKRQSVAFWCNPISGHATLYWYQQILGQGPKLLIQFQNNGVVDDSQLPKDRFSAERLKGVDSTLKIQPAKLEDSAVYLCASSFLQGEQFFGPGTRLTVL.

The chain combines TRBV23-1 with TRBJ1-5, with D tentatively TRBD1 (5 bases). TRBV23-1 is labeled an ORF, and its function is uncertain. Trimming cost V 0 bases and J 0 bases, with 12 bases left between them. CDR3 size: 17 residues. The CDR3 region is CASSQSSSTVSNQPQHF. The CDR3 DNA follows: TGCGCCAGCAGTCAATCATCATCGACAGTTAGCAATCAGCCCCAGCATTTT.

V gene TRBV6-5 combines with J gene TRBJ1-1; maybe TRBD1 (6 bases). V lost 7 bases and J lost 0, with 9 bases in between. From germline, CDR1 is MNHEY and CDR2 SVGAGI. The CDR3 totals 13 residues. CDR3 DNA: TGTGCCAGCACAGGGGTAATGAACACTGAAGCTTTCTTT. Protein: CASTGVMNTEAFF.

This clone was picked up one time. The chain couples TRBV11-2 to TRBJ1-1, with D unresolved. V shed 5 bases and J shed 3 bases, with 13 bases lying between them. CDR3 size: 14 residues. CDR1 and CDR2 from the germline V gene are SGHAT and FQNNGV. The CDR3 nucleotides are TGTGCCAGCAGCCTAAAATGGGAGGACACTGAAGCTTTCTTT. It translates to CASSLKWEDTEAFF.

CDR3 DNA sequence: TGTGCCAGCAGCTTAGGACAGGGGGCGTATCGGAACACTGAAGCTTTCTTT. Amino acids: CASSLGQGAYRNTEAFF. V is TRBV7-9 and J is TRBJ1-1; 10 bases line up with TRBD1. V was clipped by 1 base and J by 1 base; unmatched bases: 6. The CDR3 has 17 residues. CDR1 is SEHNR and CDR2 is FQNEAQ in the germline V gene (reference sequence).

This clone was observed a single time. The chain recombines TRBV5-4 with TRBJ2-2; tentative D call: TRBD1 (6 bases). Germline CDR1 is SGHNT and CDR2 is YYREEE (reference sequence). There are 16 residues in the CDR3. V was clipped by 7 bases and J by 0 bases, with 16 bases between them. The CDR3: CASGAEQGSNTGELFF. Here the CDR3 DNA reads TGTGCCAGCGGCGCGGAACAGGGATCGAACACCGGGGAGCTGTTTTTT.

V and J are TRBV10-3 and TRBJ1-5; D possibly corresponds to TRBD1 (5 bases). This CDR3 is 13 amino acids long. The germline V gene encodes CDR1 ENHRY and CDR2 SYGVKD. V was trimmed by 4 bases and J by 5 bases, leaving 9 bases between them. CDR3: CAISAREDQPQHF. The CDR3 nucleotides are TGTGCCATCAGTGCCAGGGAGGATCAGCCCCAGCATTTT.

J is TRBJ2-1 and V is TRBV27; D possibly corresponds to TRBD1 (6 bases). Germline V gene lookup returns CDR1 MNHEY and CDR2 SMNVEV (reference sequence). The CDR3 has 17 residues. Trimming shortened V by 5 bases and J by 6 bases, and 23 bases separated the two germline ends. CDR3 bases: TGTGCCAGCAGTACAGGACAGCTTGGACCTAATTCCAATGAGCAGTTCTTC. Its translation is CASSTGQLGPNSNEQFF.

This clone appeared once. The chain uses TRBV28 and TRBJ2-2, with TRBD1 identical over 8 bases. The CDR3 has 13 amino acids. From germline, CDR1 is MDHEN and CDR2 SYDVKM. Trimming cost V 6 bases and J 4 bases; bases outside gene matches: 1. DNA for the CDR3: TGTGCCAGCAGGGGACAGGTCACCGGGGAGCTGTTTTTT. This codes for CASRGQVTGELFF.